This is a list of T cell receptor beta chains from one sample in a study of blood T cell repertoires in COVID-19. Repertoires were generated with immunoSEQ multiplex PCR, while TCRdb's copy carries only in-frame clones and drops some. The sample carries 70,000 to 95,000 clones, around 89% recorded once. The sample taken for sequencing was peripheral blood. Receptor source: a man aged 50-60 years with COVID-19, enrolled during active disease. Each CDR3 is given with its conserved first and last residue. The D gene is left open where the match is weak.

TGTGCCAGCAGTTTATACCAGGGGGGTTCGGAGACCCAGTACTTC	CASSLYQGGSETQYF	TRBJ2-5	-	TRBV27
TGTGCCAGTGGGAGGGGCCGCACAGATACGCAGTATTTT	CASGRGRTDTQYF	TRBJ2-3	TRBD2	TRBV14
TGTGCCAGCAGCTTAACGCAGGGGGTGAACACTGAAGCTTTCTTT	CASSLTQGVNTEAFF	TRBJ1-1	TRBD1	TRBV11-1
TGTGCCAGCAGCATGGACTTACATGGCTACACCTTC	CASSMDLHGYTF	TRBJ1-2	-	TRBV9
TGTGCCAGCAGCTTATCAGGACTAGCGGCCTACGAGCAGTACTTC	CASSLSGLAAYEQYF	TRBJ2-7	TRBD2	TRBV7-8
TGCGCCAGCAGTCAAATCTGGACTAGCGGGGGCTCCTACGAGCAGTACTTC	CASSQIWTSGGSYEQYF	TRBJ2-7	TRBD2	TRBV4-3
TGCGCCAGCAGCCAAAACTTCGGACACAAAAATCAGCCCCAGCATTTT	CASSQNFGHKNQPQHF	TRBJ1-5	-	TRBV4-3
TGCGCCAGCAGCCAAGACTTGGCAGGGAATGGCTACACCTTC	CASSQDLAGNGYTF	TRBJ1-2	-	TRBV4-3
TGTGCCAGCAGTTTCGGACAGGGGTGGAAGACTGAAGCTTTCTTT	CASSFGQGWKTEAFF	TRBJ1-1	TRBD1	TRBV6-5
TGTGCCAGCAGTTACTCGTTTGGAGCTGTAAATGAAAAACTGTTTTTT	CASSYSFGAVNEKLFF	TRBJ1-4	-	TRBV6-2/TRBV6-3
TGTGCCAGCAGCCCATCGACAGGGGGTAACCGTGATGAGCAGTTCTTC	CASSPSTGGNRDEQFF	TRBJ2-1	TRBD1	TRBV7-3
TGTGCCAGCAAAGGACAGGGGGTCGACTACAATGAGCAGTTCTTC	CASKGQGVDYNEQFF	TRBJ2-1	TRBD1	TRBV6-5
TGTGCCAGTAGTCTAAAGACAAGCCAGAACTATGGCTACACCTTC	CASSLKTSQNYGYTF	TRBJ1-2	-	TRBV19